These 10 T cell receptor gamma chains came from one sample sequenced in a study of γδ T cells in repeated Plasmodium falciparum infection (dated by TCRdb to the early 2020s). The library was generated by multiplex PCR. The reads were generated on an Illumina MiSeq. TCRdb processed the public reads again with the CATT caller, after which rows with matching DNA were combined. For this sample there are roughly 32,000 gamma-chain clones; 1.4% appear just once. 19% of the sample is in the top ten clones. For bulk TCR repertoire analysis, Vgamma9/Vdelta2+ and Vdelta2-negative gammadelta T cell populations were isolated by flow sorting from peripheral blood mononuclear cells. The sequencing input was gamma-delta T cells from blood. These receptors were taken from a pool of human donors (malaria-infected and uninfected, not separated).

The CDR3 DNA reads as TGTGCCTTGTGGGACCTAGTTTTATATAAGAAACTCTTT. This gives the protein CALWDLVLYKKLF. The chain has TRGV9 and TRGJ1 or TRGJ2. The J gene, left out of TCRdb, was set here by checking the DNA against germline. V shed 4 bases, J shed 7 bases, and the junction held 10 bases outside the gene matches. The CDR3 is 13 amino acids. The germline V gene encodes CDR1 GITISATS and CDR2 ISYDGTV (reference sequence).

This clone has at least ten counts. A much bigger clone sits one base away, suggesting this may be a read error. The chain uses TRGV3 and TRGJP2. TCRdb supplies no J gene; here it was assigned by aligning the nucleotide sequence to germline. The junction had 4 bases not matched to a gene; V was cut back by 0 bases and J by 3 bases. This CDR3 has 15 residues. Per the germline V gene, CDR1 is VTNTFY and CDR2 is YDVSTARD (reference sequence). The CDR3 DNA sequence: TGTGCCACCTGGGACAGGCGAGGTAGTGATTGGATCAAGACGTTT. Encoded protein: CATWDRRGSDWIKTF.

This clone has just a few counts. This DNA's translation differs at residue 13 from TCRdb's protein, which comes from a much larger clone; a read error is likely, and the protein shown is translated from the DNA. The chain is built from TRGV3 and TRGJP2. The J gene is absent in TCRdb and was assigned here via DNA matching to germline. In germline, CDR1 is VTNTFY, CDR2 YDVSTARD (reference sequence). The CDR3 consists of 17 residues. The CDR3 reads CATWDRPMLVGDRIKTF. DNA for the CDR3: TGTGCCACCTGGGACAGGCCTATGTTAGTTGGTGATCGGATCAAGACGTTT.

This clone was recorded a few times. The protein given by TCRdb reflects a much larger clone and differs at residue 3 from this DNA's translation, likely from a read error; the protein shown is the DNA's translation. The chain couples TRGV4 to TRGJ1 or TRGJ2. Germline matching of the DNA provided the J gene here, since TCRdb leaves it blank. There are 13 residues in the CDR3. CDR1 EGSTGY and CDR2 YDSYTSSV come from the germline V gene. The CDR3: CAAWELWGYKKLF. The CDR3 bases are TGTGCCGCCTGGGAGCTATGGGGGTATAAGAAACTCTTT.

This clone was recorded many times. The protein that TCRdb holds for this DNA derives from a much larger clone and differs from the translated DNA at residue 12, which likely indicates a read error; the protein shown here is translated from the DNA. The J gene is TRGJP1, the V gene TRGV9. TCRdb leaves out the J gene; it was filled in here by matching the DNA to germline. CDR1 and CDR2 (germline): GITISATS, ISYDGTV (reference sequence). The CDR3 loop spans 15 amino acids. CDR3 coding DNA: TGTGCCTTGTGGGAGGCCCTCGGCACTGGTTGGTCCAAGATATTT. Translation gives CALWEALGTGWSKIF.

Comments on this clone: Translating this DNA gives a protein that differs at residue 13 from the TCRdb one, which belongs to a much larger clone; a read error is likely, and the protein shown is this translation. The genes are TRGV9 and TRGJP. Matching the DNA to germline supplied the J gene, which TCRdb does not give. Germline V gene data show CDR1 as GITISATS and CDR2 as ISYDGTV (reference sequence). This CDR3 has 18 amino acids. CDR3 DNA sequence: TGTGCCTTGTGGGAGGTGCTCCAGGAAGAGTTGGGCGAAAAAATCAAGGTATTT. Translating gives CALWEVLQEELGEKIKVF.

There are a few counts of this clone. The TCRdb protein comes from a much larger clone and disagrees with this DNA's translation at residue 8, likely due to a read error; the protein given here is derived from the DNA. The chain joins TRGV4 to TRGJ1 or TRGJ2. In the absence of a J gene in TCRdb, the DNA was matched to germline to assign it here. Germline V gene lookup returns CDR1 EGSTGY and CDR2 YDSYTSSV. After removal of 1 base from V and 3 bases from J, the junction contained 21 bases not matched to a gene. This CDR3 comprises 19 residues. Written as DNA, the CDR3 is TGTGCCACCTGGGATGGACTAAAGTGGATGCACGATTCTTATTATAAGAAACTCTTT. Residues: CATWDGLKWMHDSYYKKLF.

This clone was observed a few times. Since a far larger clone is one base different, this is likely a read error. Other DNA sequences in the same sample also yield this CDR3. CDR3 sequence (DNA): TGTGCCTTGTGGGAGGTGCAGGGAGTCTATTACAAGAAACTCTTT. This gives the protein CALWEVQGVYYKKLF. The rearrangement links TRGV9 to TRGJ1 or TRGJ2. In the absence of a J gene in TCRdb, the DNA was matched to germline to assign it here. The CDR3 totals 15 residues. CDR1 GITISATS and CDR2 ISYDGTV come from the germline V gene (reference sequence).

This clone has only a few counts. The amino acid sequence in TCRdb belongs to a much larger clone and departs from this DNA's translation at residue 12, likely a sequencing read error; the sequence shown is translated from the DNA. The genes are TRGV3 and TRGJP2. The J gene, missing from TCRdb, was assigned here through DNA to germline matching. CDR1 and CDR2 from the germline V gene are VTNTFY and YDVSTARD (reference sequence). This CDR3 has 17 amino acids. This chain's CDR3 is CATWDRPAWSSGWIKTF. The CDR3 coding sequence is TGTGCCACCTGGGACAGGCCGGCATGGAGTAGTGGTTGGATCAAGACGTTT.

This clone was detected many times. A read error is the likely source, as a far larger clone sits one nucleotide away. This CDR3 is also generated by other DNA sequences in the sample. This chain links TRGV9 with TRGJP. CDR3 length equals 15 residues. Looked up from germline, CDR1 is GITISATS and CDR2 is ISYDGTV (reference sequence). This chain's CDR3 is CALWEQELGKKIKVF. The CDR3 bases are TGTGCCTTGTGGGAGCAAGAGCTGGGCAAAAAAATCAAGGTATTT.